This TCR beta chain derives from a study of CD8 T cells in ankylosing spondylitis. General study findings and limits: The authors reported significant enrichment of disease-linked clones in matched ankylosing spondylitis synovial fluid. Some motif variants were previously reported in reactive arthritis synovial fluid and blood. Blood of patients with ankylosing spondylitis appeared to be characterized by a TCR beta motif of several highly homologous variants.

Losses at the gene ends were 0 bases for V and 7 bases for J; bases not matched to a gene: 2. Germline CDR1 and CDR2: SGHRS and YFSETQ. The CDR3 totals 14 residues. Points on this clonotype: What it binds is not known.

It was by quantitative 5'-RACE with molecular barcodes that TCR beta libraries were made. MiXCR, applied by TCRdb to the 5' RACE reads, yields one record per CDR3 protein. The sample has 470,000 or so distinct CDR3 sequences, 25% to 30% seen once. The specimen was blood, either unsorted or a sorted T cell fraction (not recorded which). This receptor was identified in a male donor with ankylosing spondylitis. This chain links TRBV5-1 with TRBJ2-1; 9 bases are shared with TRBD1. This CDR3 is CASSLDRGQNEQFF. CDR3 DNA sequence: TGCGCCAGCAGCTTGGACAGGGGGCAGAATGAGCAGTTCTTC.